The 17 T cell receptor beta chains listed next were all sequenced from one sample in a study of cytomegalovirus exposure and HLA in healthy donors. PCR employed 60 Vbeta and 13 Jbeta primers. Produced via immunoSEQ multiplex PCR; TCRdb's table is partial and in-frame only. The sample has 90,000 or so clones, approximately 80% seen once. Sequencing was performed on PBMCs. These receptors all stem from a woman in her forties or fifties in good health and CMV-seropositive.

The gene calls are TRBV10-3 and TRBJ1-5; 7 positions agree with TRBD1. CDR3 length: 14 amino acids. In germline, CDR1 is ENHRY, CDR2 SYGVKD. The V gene end was trimmed by 5 bases and the J gene end by 5 bases; junction bases not matched to a gene: 6. The CDR3 region has the DNA TGTGCCATCAGTCAGACAGGGACCGATCAGCCCCAGCATTTT. It codes for CAISQTGTDQPQHF.

The chain couples TRBV5-5 to TRBJ1-1; weak D call: TRBD1 (6 bases). From germline, CDR1 is SGHKS and CDR2 YYEKEE (reference sequence). The CDR3 runs to 14 residues. Trimming left V 7 bases short and J 4 bases short, with 17 bases between. CDR3 bases: TGTGCCAGCGGCAGTGGGGGCGGGAGCACTGAAGCTTTCTTT. It codes for CASGSGGGSTEAFF. The full variable domain, in which reference TRBV5-5 and TRBJ1-1 provide the parts outside the CDR3, is DAGVTQSPTHLIKTRGQQVTLRCSPISGHKSVSWYQQVLGQGPQFIFQYYEKEERGRGNFPDRFSARQFPNYSSELNVNALLLGDSALYLCASGSGGGSTEAFFGQGTRLTVV.

This sequence joins TRBV19 and TRBJ2-3; D ambiguous. This CDR3 is built from 12 residues. Trimming pared 6 bases from V and 6 bases from J, leaving 10 bases between. Germline CDR1 and CDR2: LNHDA and SQIVND (reference sequence). Here the CDR3 DNA reads TGTGCCAGTAGCTCACAGTGGGATACGCAGTATTTT. Residues: CASSSQWDTQYF.

This chain links TRBV6-5 with TRBJ2-1, with 10 bases fitting TRBD2. CDR1 is MNHEY, CDR2 SVGAGI, per germline. Unmatched junction bases numbered 11, after V lost 5 bases and J lost 10 bases. The CDR3 has 15 amino acids. The CDR3 DNA follows: TGTGCCAGCAGTGCCCGAGGACTAGCGGCTGGCGAGCAGTTCTTC. This translates into CASSARGLAAGEQFF.

The chain uses TRBV27 and TRBJ2-5; D is perhaps TRBD2 (7 bases). Trimming pared 4 bases from V and 4 bases from J, leaving 19 bases between. The CDR3 is 16 residues long. Germline V lookup: CDR1 MNHEY, CDR2 SMNVEV (reference sequence). CDR3 coding DNA: TGTGCCAGCAGTTCCAAGGGAGGGGGGGCCGGAGAGACCCAGTACTTC. Translating gives CASSSKGGGAGETQYF.

This chain uses TRBV9 with TRBJ1-4; D is unresolved. Per the germline V gene, CDR1 is SGDLS and CDR2 is YYNGEE. Trimming took off 1 base at V and 0 bases at J, with 7 bases between the two ends. This CDR3 spans 15 amino acids. The CDR3 loop reads CASSVRAATNEKLFF. The CDR3 region has the DNA TGTGCCAGCAGCGTACGAGCGGCAACTAATGAAAAACTGTTTTTT.

This chain connects TRBV23-1 to TRBJ1-6; D gene uncertain. TRBV23-1 is reported as an ORF; its role is uncertain. V was pared by 2 bases and J by 6 bases, with 5 bases between. This CDR3 is built from 13 residues. The CDR3 here is CASSQAVNSPLHF. The CDR3 DNA reads as TGCGCCAGCAGTCAAGCGGTTAATTCACCCCTCCACTTT.

The rearrangement joins TRBV9 to TRBJ1-2; no reliable D call. Germline values: CDR1 SGDLS, CDR2 YYNGEE. Trimming shortened V by 1 base and J by 4 bases, and 5 bases separated the two germline ends. This CDR3 spans 12 amino acids. The CDR3 bases are TGTGCCAGCAGCGTATCAGGCTATGGCTACACCTTC. It is translated as CASSVSGYGYTF.

The chain has TRBV5-1 and TRBJ2-1, with 12 bases fitting TRBD2. The CDR3 runs 14 residues. Germline CDR1 and CDR2: SGHRS and YFSETQ. Trimming cost V 7 bases and J 7 bases; bases outside gene matches: 6. The DNA for the CDR3 is TGCGCCAGCTCGACTAGCGGGAGTAGGAATGAGCAGTTCTTC. It translates to CASSTSGSRNEQFF.

The genes are TRBV10-1 and TRBJ2-1; no firm D call. The CDR3 has 16 residues. Trimming removed 0 bases from V and 0 bases from J, with 9 bases in between. Germline values: CDR1 WNHNN, CDR2 SYGVQD (reference sequence). Written as DNA, the CDR3 is TGCGCCAGCAGTGAGTCTCTTTCCAGCTCCTACAATGAGCAGTTCTTC. Residues: CASSESLSSSYNEQFF.

The chain has TRBV4-1 and TRBJ2-1; TRBD1 matches at 8 bases. The CDR3 is 15 amino acids. The V and J ends lost 4 bases and 10 bases, in that order; junction bases with no gene match: 12. Per germline, CDR1 MGHRA and CDR2 YSYEKL. The CDR3 DNA reads TGCGCCAGCAGCCTCCGGGACAGGCAGGTTGAAGAGCAGTTCTTC. Translated, it gives CASSLRDRQVEEQFF.

The rearrangement joins TRBV6-1 to TRBJ1-5; 7 bases line up with TRBD1. CDR3 size: 15 residues. Losses at the gene ends were 8 bases for V and 5 bases for J; bases not matched to a gene: 12. Germline-derived CDR1 and CDR2 are MNHNS and SASEGT. CDR3 sequence reads: CASAVTTGSDQPQHF. In DNA, the CDR3 is TGTGCCAGCGCAGTAACGACAGGGTCCGATCAGCCCCAGCATTTT.

The chain links TRBV6-1 to TRBJ2-7; 10 nucleotides match TRBD2. This CDR3 is 15 amino acids long. Germline CDR1 and CDR2: MNHNS and SASEGT. The CDR3, as DNA: TGTACCAGCAGTGAAGGCCTAGCGGGAGTCTACGAGCAGTACGTC. It encodes CTSSEGLAGVYEQYV.

The V call is TRBV11-3, the J call TRBJ2-1, with D unresolved. Germline assignment: CDR1 SGHNT and CDR2 YENEEA. V gave up 1 base and J gave up 3 bases, with 7 bases separating them. The CDR3 contains 14 residues. CDR3 region: CASSLGQNYNEQFF. The CDR3 nucleotides read TGTGCCAGCAGCTTAGGGCAGAACTACAATGAGCAGTTCTTC.

The chain joins TRBV6-1 to TRBJ2-7; D is perhaps TRBD2 (7 bases). Trimming shortened V by 4 bases and J by 7 bases, and 20 bases separated the two germline ends. CDR3 length: 15 amino acids. Germline-derived CDR1 and CDR2 are MNHNS and SASEGT. The CDR3 spells CASSAVWGGLAEQYV. DNA for the CDR3: TGTGCCAGCAGTGCTGTATGGGGGGGCCTTGCGGAGCAGTACGTC.

The sample holds a few counts of this clone. The CDR3 region has the DNA TGTGCCAGCAGTGAGGGACAGGGGGCGGACGGAGCTTTCTTT. Translated, it gives CASSEGQGADGAFF. The gene calls are TRBV6-1 and TRBJ1-1; 12 bases are a match to TRBD1. CDR3 length: 14 residues. Germline V lookup: CDR1 MNHNS, CDR2 SASEGT. J lost 10 bases, V lost 3 bases, and 6 bases had no gene match.

The chain has TRBV7-8 and TRBJ1-5; 11 nucleotides match TRBD1. CDR1 and CDR2 from the germline V gene are SGHVS and FQNEAQ. V dropped 5 bases and J dropped 6; count of bases not matched to a gene: 6. CDR3 length: 15 amino acids. The CDR3 DNA follows: TGTGCCAGCAGCCACGGACAGGGGGCTCGTCAGCCCCAGCATTTT. Protein: CASSHGQGARQPQHF.